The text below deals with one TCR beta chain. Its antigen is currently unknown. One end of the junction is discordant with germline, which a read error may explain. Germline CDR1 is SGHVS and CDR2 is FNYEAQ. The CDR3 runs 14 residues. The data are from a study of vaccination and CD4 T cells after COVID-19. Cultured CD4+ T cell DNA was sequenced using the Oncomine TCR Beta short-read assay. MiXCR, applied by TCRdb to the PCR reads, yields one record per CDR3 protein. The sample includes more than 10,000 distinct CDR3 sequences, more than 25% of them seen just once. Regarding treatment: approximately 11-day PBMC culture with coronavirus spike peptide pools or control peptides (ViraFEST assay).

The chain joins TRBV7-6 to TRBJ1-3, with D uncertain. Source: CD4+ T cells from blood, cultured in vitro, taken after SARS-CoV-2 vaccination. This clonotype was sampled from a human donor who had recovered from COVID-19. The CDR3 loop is CTSSLSGSGNTIYF. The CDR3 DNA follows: TGTACCAGCAGCTTGTCCGGCTCTGGAAACACCATATATTTT.